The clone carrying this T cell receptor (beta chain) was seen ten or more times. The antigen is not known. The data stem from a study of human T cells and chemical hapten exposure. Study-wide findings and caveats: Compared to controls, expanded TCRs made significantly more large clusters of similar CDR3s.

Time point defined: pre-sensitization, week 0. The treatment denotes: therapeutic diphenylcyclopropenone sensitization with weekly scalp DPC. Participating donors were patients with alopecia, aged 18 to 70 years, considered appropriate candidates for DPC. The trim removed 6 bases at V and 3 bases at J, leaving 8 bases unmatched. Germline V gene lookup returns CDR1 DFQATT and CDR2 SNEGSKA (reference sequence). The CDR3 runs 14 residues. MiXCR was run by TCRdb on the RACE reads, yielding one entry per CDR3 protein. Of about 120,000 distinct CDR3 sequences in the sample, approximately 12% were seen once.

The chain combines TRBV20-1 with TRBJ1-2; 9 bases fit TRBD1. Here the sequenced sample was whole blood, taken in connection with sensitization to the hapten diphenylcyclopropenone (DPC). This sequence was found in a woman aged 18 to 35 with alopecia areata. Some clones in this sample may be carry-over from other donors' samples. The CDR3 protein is CSASPGQGDYGYTF. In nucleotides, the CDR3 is TGCAGTGCATCACCGGGACAGGGAGACTATGGCTACACCTTC.